This T cell receptor beta chain is from a study of T cells in localized non-small cell lung cancer. Broader study findings: With higher T cell density in blood came longer overall survival. Sequencing was restricted to one tumor region; therefore, heterogeneity remains possible. Measurement of T cell clonality placed uninvolved adjacent lung highest, above the level in tumor.

Some clones are missing from TCRdb's copy, which holds only in-frame ones; the method was immunoSEQ multiplex PCR. This sample carries 2,000 to 2,500 clones, under 25% of them seen once, and the ten largest clones take 7.5% to 9.5%. A word on this clone: Its specificity is unknown.

CDR3 size: 13 residues. CDR1 is MNHGY, CDR2 SAAAGT, per germline. Trimming left V 7 bases short and J 5 bases short, with 14 bases between. The source is an older female donor with stage II lung adenocarcinoma. Material: lung tumor tissue, obtained before any cancer treatment. This chain links TRBV6-8 with TRBJ2-5, with D possibly TRBD2 on 6 matching bases. CDR3 loop: CASTPGLPETQYF. As DNA, the CDR3 is TGTGCCAGCACTCCCGGACTACCGGAGACCCAGTACTTC.